Following are 26 T cell receptor beta chains from one sample sequenced in a study of cytomegalovirus exposure and HLA in healthy donors. 60 Vbeta and 13 Jbeta primers were used in PCR. Libraries were prepared by immunoSEQ multiplex PCR; TCRdb keeps only in-frame clonotypes and omits some of them. The listing contains around 200,000 clones. Material for sequencing was PBMCs. Source of these receptors: a woman in her twenties or thirties in good health and CMV-seropositive.

The rearrangement uses TRBV7-8 and TRBJ2-7, with D possibly TRBD1 on 5 matching bases. The V and J ends lost 5 bases and 6 bases respectively, with 11 bases between them. Germline CDR1 is SGHVS and CDR2 is FQNEAQ. This CDR3 comprises 12 residues. CDR3 nucleotide sequence: TGTGCCAGCAGCAGGCGGACACCCGAGCAGTACTTC. It yields the protein CASSRRTPEQYF.

The CDR3 DNA sequence: TGTGCCAGCAGCTTAAAGCCCGGCGGCACTGAAGCTTTCTTT. Amino acid sequence: CASSLKPGGTEAFF. The chain combines TRBV13 with TRBJ1-1, with D uncertain. This CDR3 region has 14 residues. Germline V CDR1 and CDR2: PRHDT, FYEKMQ (reference sequence). V dropped 2 bases and J dropped 4 bases, with 11 bases sitting between them.

The V gene is TRBV9, the J gene TRBJ2-1, with TRBD2 matching over 7 bases. Germline CDR1 and CDR2: SGDLS and YYNGEE. The junction had 4 bases not matched to a gene; V was cut back by 0 bases and J by 10 bases. This CDR3 is 13 amino acids long. CDR3 in amino acids: CASSVGGAGEQFF. As DNA, the CDR3 is TGTGCCAGCAGCGTAGGAGGAGCGGGAGAGCAGTTCTTC. The full variable domain, rest sourced from reference TRBV9 and TRBJ2-1, is DSGVTQTPKHLITATGQRVTLRCSPRSGDLSVYWYQQSLDQGLQFLIQYYNGEERAKGNILERFSAQQFPDLHSELNLSSLELGDSALYFCASSVGGAGEQFFGPGTRLTVL.

The chain has TRBV10-2 and TRBJ2-5; the match to TRBD1 covers 7 bases. The CDR3 is 13 residues long. Per the germline V gene, CDR1 is WSHSY and CDR2 is SAAADI. V lost 7 bases, J lost 5 bases, and 7 bases stayed unmatched. CDR3 bases: TGCGCCAGCACTCGACAGGGCTACGAGACCCAGTACTTC. Translating it yields CASTRQGYETQYF.

J is TRBJ1-2 and V is TRBV18, with D possibly TRBD1 on 6 matching bases. Looked up from germline, CDR1 is KGHSH and CDR2 is LQKENI. With 6 bases removed from V and 4 bases from J, the gap between germline ends came to 18 bases. This CDR3 spans 15 amino acids. For the CDR3, the DNA is TGTGCCAGCTCCCCCCCTCAGGGGAACATCTATGGCTACACCTTC. Translating gives CASSPPQGNIYGYTF.

The gene calls are TRBV10-3 and TRBJ2-3; D perhaps matches TRBD2 (6 bases). Germline V gives CDR1 ENHRY, CDR2 SYGVKD. This CDR3 spans 13 amino acids. Trimming removed 7 bases from V and 4 bases from J, with 12 bases in between. CDR3 coding DNA: TGTGCCATCACGCGGGGTTCAGCAGATACGCAGTATTTT. Protein sequence: CAITRGSADTQYF.

The chain combines TRBV27 with TRBJ2-3; a possible D gene is TRBD2 (6 bases). Germline V lookup: CDR1 MNHEY, CDR2 SMNVEV (reference sequence). V was pared by 7 bases and J by 1 base, with 15 bases between. The CDR3 totals 15 residues. CDR3 residues: CASTSSGVGTDTQYF. Here the CDR3 DNA reads TGTGCCAGCACGAGTAGCGGAGTGGGCACAGATACGCAGTATTTT.

The chain couples TRBV5-4 to TRBJ1-1; tentative D call: TRBD1 (6 bases). CDR1 is SGHNT, CDR2 YYREEE, per germline (reference sequence). V lost 4 bases and J lost 1, with 8 bases in between. This CDR3 is 13 amino acids long. This chain's CDR3 is CASSETGNTEAFF. As DNA, the CDR3 is TGTGCCAGCAGCGAGACAGGGAACACTGAAGCTTTCTTT.

The chain carries TRBV18 and TRBJ2-3, with 11 bases matching TRBD1. CDR1 KGHSH and CDR2 LQKENI come from the germline V gene. CDR3 length: 15 amino acids. The V and J ends lost 3 bases and 3 bases, in that order; junction bases with no gene match: 2. CDR3 in DNA: TGTGCCAGCTCACCCGGGACAGGGGGGACAGATACGCAGTATTTT. Translation: CASSPGTGGTDTQYF. Drawing the rest from reference TRBV18 and TRBJ2-3, the complete variable domain is NAGVMQNPRHLVRRRGQEARLRCSPMKGHSHVYWYRQLPEEGLKFMVYLQKENIIDESGMPKERFSAEFPKEGPSILRIQQVVRGDSAAYFCASSPGTGGTDTQYFGPGTRLTVL.

The chain links TRBV19 to TRBJ1-5; 10 bases fit TRBD1. This CDR3 has 15 residues. Per germline, CDR1 LNHDA and CDR2 SQIVND (reference sequence). V lost 4 bases, J lost 7 bases, and 7 bases stayed unmatched. The CDR3: CASSRGGQGRQPQHF. As DNA, the CDR3 is TGTGCCAGTAGTAGAGGGGGACAGGGGCGGCAGCCCCAGCATTTT.

V and J are TRBV4-2 and TRBJ2-5; 8 nucleotides agree with TRBD2. Germline V CDR1 and CDR2: LGHNA, YNFKEQ. Losses at the gene ends were 6 bases for V and 2 bases for J; bases not matched to a gene: 8. This CDR3 is 15 amino acids long. The CDR3 spells CASRLTSGRQETQYF. In nucleotides, the CDR3 is TGTGCCAGCAGATTAACTAGCGGCAGACAAGAGACCCAGTACTTC.

The chain couples TRBV21-1 to TRBJ2-6; whether TRBD1, the table's D call, matches the DNA was not checked. TRBV21-1 is a pseudogene. This CDR3 has 20 residues. The CDR3 protein is CASSKRTGQGADPGANVLTF. The DNA of the CDR3 is TGTGCCAGCAGCAAACGGACAGGGCAAGGAGCGGATCCTGGGGCCAACGTCCTGACTTTC.

This chain joins TRBV28 and TRBJ2-3, with D unclear. The CDR3 runs to 14 residues. The V gene lost 7 bases and the J gene lost 0 bases, with 11 bases spanning the gap. Germline CDR1 MDHEN, CDR2 SYDVKM. CDR3 bases: TGTGCCAGCACCCCAGACTCTAGCACAGATACGCAGTATTTT. It yields the protein CASTPDSSTDTQYF.

This chain joins TRBV9 and TRBJ2-1; D unclear. Trimming removed 0 bases at V and 3 bases at J, with 10 bases between. The CDR3 covers 15 residues. Germline assignment: CDR1 SGDLS and CDR2 YYNGEE. CDR3 in DNA: TGTGCCAGCAGCGTAGGCGGAAACGACTACAATGAGCAGTTCTTC. This sequence encodes CASSVGGNDYNEQFF.

The chain has TRBV2 and TRBJ1-5; D might be TRBD1 (6 bases). CDR1 and CDR2 from the germline V gene are SNHLY and FYNNEI. V lost 5 bases, J lost 0 bases, and 8 bases lay in between. The CDR3 length is 14 residues. The CDR3 loop reads CASSQGTSNQPQHF. As DNA, the CDR3 is TGTGCCAGCAGTCAGGGGACTAGCAATCAGCCCCAGCATTTT.

DNA of the CDR3: TGTGCCAGCAGCTTATCCAGGGCGAACCATGGCTACACCTTC. Protein product: CASSLSRANHGYTF. This rearrangement joins TRBV11-2 to TRBJ1-2; a weak D match, TRBD1 (5 bases). This CDR3 region has 14 residues. Trimming took 2 bases from V and 6 from J, leaving 13 bases between them. Germline values: CDR1 SGHAT, CDR2 FQNNGV.

The rearrangement joins TRBV11-2 to TRBJ1-2, with TRBD1 identical over 7 bases. Germline CDR1 and CDR2: SGHAT and FQNNGV. The CDR3 runs to 14 residues. Germline trimming cut 7 bases from V and 8 bases from J; bases unmatched to any gene: 13. The CDR3 here is CASTKGDSSRGYTF. The CDR3 nucleotides read TGTGCCAGCACCAAAGGGGACAGTTCGCGCGGCTACACCTTC.

This chain uses TRBV5-1 with TRBJ1-1; D is unresolved. With 1 base removed from V and 1 base from J, the gap between germline ends came to 14 bases. This CDR3 contains 16 residues. Germline-derived CDR1 and CDR2 are SGHRS and YFSETQ. In DNA form, the CDR3 reads TGCGCCAGCAGCTTGTATCCTGCGGCGAAGAACACTGAAGCTTTCTTT. This translates into CASSLYPAAKNTEAFF.

V and J are TRBV29-1 and TRBJ2-6; D is undetermined. Germline V lookup: CDR1 SQVTM, CDR2 ANQGSEA. CDR3 length: 12 amino acids. Between the trimmed V and J ends, which lost 4 bases and 4 bases, there was a span of 5 bases. The CDR3 spells CSVVLGANVLTF. CDR3 in DNA: TGCAGCGTTGTATTGGGGGCCAACGTCCTGACTTTC.

The CDR3 nucleotides are TGTGCCAGCAGTGGAGTTACTGGGGCTGAGCAGTTCTTC. Translated, it gives CASSGVTGAEQFF. The V call is TRBV6-5, the J call TRBJ2-1; tentatively, D is TRBD1 (5 bases). The CDR3 sequence is 13 residues long. V was pared by 5 bases and J by 9 bases, with 14 bases between. Germline V CDR1 and CDR2: MNHEY, SVGAGI.

The chain carries TRBV28 and TRBJ1-4; a weak D match, TRBD1 (5 bases). Germline CDR1 and CDR2: MDHEN and SYDVKM. This CDR3 contains 14 residues. V was cut by 3 bases and J by 7 bases, with 12 bases left in between. The CDR3 nucleotides are TGTGCCAGCAGTTTGGTCAGGGTTAGTGAAAAACTGTTTTTT. It codes for CASSLVRVSEKLFF.

This sequence joins TRBV29-1 and TRBJ2-5, with TRBD2 as a possible D gene (5 bases). The DNA matches TRBJ2-7 better at its end, which makes the J call doubtful. This CDR3 region has 14 residues. Germline V CDR1 and CDR2: SQVTM, ANQGSEA. The CDR3 region has the DNA TGCAGCGTTGAGGAGTCAGAGGGTATTGGCGAGCAGTACTTC. Amino acid sequence: CSVEESEGIGEQYF.

The chain is built from TRBV4-2 and TRBJ1-1, with D possibly being TRBD1 (6 bases). Germline V lookup: CDR1 LGHNA, CDR2 YNFKEQ. The CDR3 length is 13 residues. Between the trimmed V and J ends, which lost 2 bases and 8 bases, there was a span of 12 bases. CDR3: CASSQKKQGEAFF. The CDR3 DNA follows: TGTGCCAGCAGCCAAAAGAAACAGGGAGAAGCTTTCTTT.

This chain joins TRBV7-8 and TRBJ2-7, with 8 positions matching TRBD1. V was clipped by 5 bases and J by 4 bases; unmatched bases: 10. The CDR3 runs to 15 residues. Germline loops: CDR1 SGHVS, CDR2 FQNEAQ. CDR3 DNA: TGTGCCAGCAGCCCCGACAGGGGTAGGTTTTACGAGCAGTACTTC. Translated, it gives CASSPDRGRFYEQYF. The complete variable domain, with remaining parts taken from reference TRBV7-8 and TRBJ2-7, reads GAGVSQSPRYKVAKRGQDVALRCDPISGHVSLFWYQQALGQGPEFLTYFQNEAQLDKSGLPSDRFFAERPEGSVSTLKIQRTQQEDSAVYLCASSPDRGRFYEQYFGPGTRLTVT.

V is TRBV11-2 and J is TRBJ2-3; D unresolved. The V gene lost 0 bases and the J gene lost 5 bases, with 15 bases spanning the gap. The germline V gene encodes CDR1 SGHAT and CDR2 FQNNGV. CDR3 length: 16 amino acids. The DNA of the CDR3 is TGTGCCAGCAGCTTAGATCAAGAGGCACCGCGAGATACGCAGTATTTT. This gives the protein CASSLDQEAPRDTQYF.

This chain connects TRBV2 to TRBJ2-7; 7 bases align to TRBD2. CDR1 and CDR2 (germline): SNHLY, FYNNEI. The CDR3 covers 14 residues. Germline trimming cut 7 bases from V and 2 bases from J; bases unmatched to any gene: 8. The DNA for the CDR3 is TGTGCCAGCATACTAGCGCCGTACACCTACGAGCAGTACTTC. Translated, it gives CASILAPYTYEQYF.